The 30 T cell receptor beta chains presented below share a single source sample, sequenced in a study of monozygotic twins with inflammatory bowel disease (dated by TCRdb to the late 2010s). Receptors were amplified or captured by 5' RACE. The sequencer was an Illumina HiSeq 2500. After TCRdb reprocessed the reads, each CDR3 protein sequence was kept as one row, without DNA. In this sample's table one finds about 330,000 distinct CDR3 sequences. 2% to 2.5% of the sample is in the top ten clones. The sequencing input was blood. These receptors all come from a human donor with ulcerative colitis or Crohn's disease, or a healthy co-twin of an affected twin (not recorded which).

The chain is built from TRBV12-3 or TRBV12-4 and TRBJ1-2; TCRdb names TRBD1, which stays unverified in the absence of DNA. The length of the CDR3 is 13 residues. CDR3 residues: CASSPTGGTGYTF.

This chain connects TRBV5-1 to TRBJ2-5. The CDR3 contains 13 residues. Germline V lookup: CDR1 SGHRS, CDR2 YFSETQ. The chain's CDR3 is CASSLASLETQYF. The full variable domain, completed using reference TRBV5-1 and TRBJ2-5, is KAGVTQTPRYLIKTRGQQVTLSCSPISGHRSVSWYQQTPGQGLQFLFEYFSETQRNKGNFPGRFSGRQFSNSRSEMNVSTLELGDSALYLCASSLASLETQYFGPGTRLLVL.

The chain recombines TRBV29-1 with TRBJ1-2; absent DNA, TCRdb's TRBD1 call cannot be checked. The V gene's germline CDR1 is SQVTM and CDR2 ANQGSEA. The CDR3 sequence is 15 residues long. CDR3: CSVEDSRGPNYGYTF.

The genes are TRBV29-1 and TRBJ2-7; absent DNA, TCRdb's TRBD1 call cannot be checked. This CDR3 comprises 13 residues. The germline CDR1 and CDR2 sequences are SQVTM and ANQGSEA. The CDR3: CSVGRFTGDEQYF.

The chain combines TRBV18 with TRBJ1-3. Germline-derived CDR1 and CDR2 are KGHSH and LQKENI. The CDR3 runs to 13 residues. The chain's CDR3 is CASSGSLGNTIYF.

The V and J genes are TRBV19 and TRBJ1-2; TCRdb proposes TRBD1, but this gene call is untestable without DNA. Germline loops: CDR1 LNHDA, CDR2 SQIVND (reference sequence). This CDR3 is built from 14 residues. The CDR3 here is CASRDREKNYGYTF. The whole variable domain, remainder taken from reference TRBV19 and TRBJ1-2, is DGGITQSPKYLFRKEGQNVTLSCEQNLNHDAMYWYRQDPGQGLRLIYYSQIVNDFQKGDIAEGYSVSREKKESFPLTVTSAQKNPTAFYLCASRDREKNYGYTFGSGTRLTVV.

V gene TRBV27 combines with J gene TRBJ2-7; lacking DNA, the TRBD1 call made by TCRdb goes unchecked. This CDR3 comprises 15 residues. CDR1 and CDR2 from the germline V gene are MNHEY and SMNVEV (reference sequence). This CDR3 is CASSGQDNLYHEQYF.

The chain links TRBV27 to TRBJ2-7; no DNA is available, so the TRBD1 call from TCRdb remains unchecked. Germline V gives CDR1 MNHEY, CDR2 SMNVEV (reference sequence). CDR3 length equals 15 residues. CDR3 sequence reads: CASHPGGESFYEQYF.

The CDR3 here is CATRGERNTGELFF. This chain links TRBV24-1 with TRBJ2-2; the TCRdb D gene call, TRBD2, has no DNA to confirm it. The CDR3 consists of 14 residues. CDR1 is KGHDR and CDR2 is SFDVKD in the germline V gene.

The CDR3 sequence: CAWSVKVINQPQHF. The rearrangement uses TRBV30 and TRBJ1-5. This CDR3 spans 14 amino acids. The germline CDR1 and CDR2 sequences are GTSNPN and SVGIG (reference sequence).

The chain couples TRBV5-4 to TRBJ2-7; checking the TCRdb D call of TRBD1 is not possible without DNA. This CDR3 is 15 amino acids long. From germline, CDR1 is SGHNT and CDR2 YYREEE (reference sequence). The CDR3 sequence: CASSLTGFKTYEQYF.

The CDR3 protein is CSARGPRGQGNYEQYF. The genes are TRBV20-1 and TRBJ2-7; the TCRdb D gene call, TRBD1, has no DNA to confirm it. The CDR3 extends over 16 amino acids. Germline loops: CDR1 DFQATT, CDR2 SNEGSKA (reference sequence).

CDR3: CASSQDPPAYEQYF. The chain is built from TRBV14 and TRBJ2-7. The CDR3 is made up of 14 amino acids. Per germline, CDR1 SGHDN and CDR2 FVKESK.

The CDR3 reads CASSLGQALYTGELFF. The chain couples TRBV7-9 to TRBJ2-2; as DNA is missing, the TRBD1 call by TCRdb cannot be tested. CDR3 length equals 16 residues. From germline, CDR1 is SEHNR and CDR2 FQNEAQ (reference sequence).

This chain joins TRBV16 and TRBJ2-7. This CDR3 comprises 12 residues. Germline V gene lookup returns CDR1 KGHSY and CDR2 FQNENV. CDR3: CASSLLLGEQYF.

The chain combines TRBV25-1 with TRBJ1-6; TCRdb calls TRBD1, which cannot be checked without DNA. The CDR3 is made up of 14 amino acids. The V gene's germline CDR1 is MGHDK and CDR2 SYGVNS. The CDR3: CARQGTHRIHPLHF.

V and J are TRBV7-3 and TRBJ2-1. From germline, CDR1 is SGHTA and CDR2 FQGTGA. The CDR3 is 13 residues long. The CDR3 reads CASSASSYNEQFF.

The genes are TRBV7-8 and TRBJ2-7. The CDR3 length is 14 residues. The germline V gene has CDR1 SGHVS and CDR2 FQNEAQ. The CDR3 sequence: CASSPFSSSYEQYF.

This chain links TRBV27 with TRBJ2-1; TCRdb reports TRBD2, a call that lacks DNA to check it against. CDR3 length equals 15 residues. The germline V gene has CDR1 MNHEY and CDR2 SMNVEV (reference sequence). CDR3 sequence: CASSFVAGAGNEQFF.

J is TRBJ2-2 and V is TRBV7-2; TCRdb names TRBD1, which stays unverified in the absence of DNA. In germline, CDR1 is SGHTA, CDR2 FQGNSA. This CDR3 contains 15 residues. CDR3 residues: CASSSPGPGGGELFF. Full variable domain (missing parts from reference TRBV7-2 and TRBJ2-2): GAGVSQSPSNKVTEKGKDVELRCDPISGHTALYWYRQSLGQGLEFLIYFQGNSAPDKSGLPSDRFSAERTGGSVSTLTIQRTQQEDSAVYLCASSSPGPGGGELFFGEGSRLTVL.

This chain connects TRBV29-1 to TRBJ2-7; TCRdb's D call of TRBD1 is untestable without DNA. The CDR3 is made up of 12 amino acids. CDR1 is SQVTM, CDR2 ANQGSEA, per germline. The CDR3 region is CSVLDNSYEQYF.

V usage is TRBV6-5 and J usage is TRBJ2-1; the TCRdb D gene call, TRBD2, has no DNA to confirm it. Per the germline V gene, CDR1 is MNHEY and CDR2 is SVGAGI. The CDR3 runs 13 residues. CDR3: CASRGPSRGEQFF.

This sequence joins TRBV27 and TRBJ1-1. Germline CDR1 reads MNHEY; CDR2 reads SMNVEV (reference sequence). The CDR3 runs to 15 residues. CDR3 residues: CASSLTPNGDTEAFF.

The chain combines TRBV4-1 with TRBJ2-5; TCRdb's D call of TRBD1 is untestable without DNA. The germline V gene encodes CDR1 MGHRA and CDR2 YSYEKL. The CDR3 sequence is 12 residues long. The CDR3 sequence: CASSQEGVTQYF.

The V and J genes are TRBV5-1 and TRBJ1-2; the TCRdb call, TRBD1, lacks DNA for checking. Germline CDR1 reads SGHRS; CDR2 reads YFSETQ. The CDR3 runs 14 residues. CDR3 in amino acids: CASSLDTGDTGYTF.

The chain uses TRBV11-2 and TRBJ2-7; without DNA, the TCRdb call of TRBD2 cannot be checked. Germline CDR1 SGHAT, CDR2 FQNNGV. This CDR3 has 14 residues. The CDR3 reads CASSPGTPSYEQYF.

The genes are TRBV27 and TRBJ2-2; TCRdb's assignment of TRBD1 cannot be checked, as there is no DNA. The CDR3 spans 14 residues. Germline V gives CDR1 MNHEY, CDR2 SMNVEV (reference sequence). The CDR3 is CASRKGQNTGELFF.

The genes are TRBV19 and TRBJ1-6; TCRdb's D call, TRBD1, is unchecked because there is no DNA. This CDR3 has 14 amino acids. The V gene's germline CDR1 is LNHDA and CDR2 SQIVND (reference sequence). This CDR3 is CASSTTGEASPLHF.

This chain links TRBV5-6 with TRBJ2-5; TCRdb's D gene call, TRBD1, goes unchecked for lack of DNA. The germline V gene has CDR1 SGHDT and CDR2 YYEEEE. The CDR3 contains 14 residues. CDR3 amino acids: CASSPVGDIETQYF.

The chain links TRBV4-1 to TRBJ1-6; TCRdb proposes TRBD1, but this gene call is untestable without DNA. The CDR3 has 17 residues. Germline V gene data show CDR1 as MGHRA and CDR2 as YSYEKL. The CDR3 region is CASSHPNRGMKDSPLHF.